This TCR beta chain comes out of a study of cytomegalovirus exposure and HLA in healthy donors. Study in general: Researchers previously reported finding fewer than 140 million unique TCR beta sequences from 150 million to 200 million T cells.

This clone was picked up a small number of times. CDR1 and CDR2 (germline): SGHNT, YYREEE (reference sequence). The CDR3 is made up of 15 amino acids. V dropped 9 bases and J dropped 3 bases, with 22 bases sitting between them. With 60 Vbeta and 13 Jbeta primers, the PCR was carried out. Clones were sequenced by immunoSEQ multiplex PCR, and TCRdb holds only the in-frame ones, with some missing. The repertoire has about 98,000 clones, 65% to 80% of them found once; the top ten carry 7% to 10%. The clonotype was recovered from a human donor in good health. The source material was PBMCs. The chain is built from TRBV5-4 and TRBJ2-7; a possible D gene is TRBD1 (7 bases). The CDR3 region is CATRSSRDSFYEQYF. As DNA, the CDR3 is TGTGCCACCCGATCCTCGCGGGACAGTTTCTACGAGCAGTACTTC. The full variable domain, in which reference TRBV5-4 and TRBJ2-7 provide the parts outside the CDR3, is ETGVTQSPTHLIKTRGQQVTLRCSSQSGHNTVSWYQQALGQGPQFIFQYYREEENGRGNFPPRFSGLQFPNYSSELNVNALELDDSALYLCATRSSRDSFYEQYFGPGTRLTVT.